A single sample is the source of the 31 T cell receptor beta chains below, sequenced in a study of T-cell memory formation after mild COVID-19. In TCRdb, the 5' RACE reads were re-called with MiXCR into one record per CDR3 protein. The repertoire holds approximately 51,000 distinct CDR3 sequences, around 10% seen once, with roughly 10% in the top ten. The specimen sequenced was PBMCs or a T cell subset sorted from them (not recorded which). The source of these receptors is an adult woman who had mild COVID-19 (a few samples of this study predate the infection). Cell type and time point are not known.

V and J are TRBV29-1 and TRBJ2-5; TRBD2 might be the D (5 bases). V was pared by 6 bases and J by 4 bases, with 15 bases between. The germline gives CDR1 SQVTM, CDR2 ANQGSEA. CDR3 length: 13 residues. The CDR3 sequence is CSVWVLGVETQYF. The CDR3 coding sequence is TGCAGCGTATGGGTCCTCGGGGTAGAGACCCAGTACTTC.

The table lists this clonotype with a few counts. This chain links TRBV5-1 with TRBJ1-2, with TRBD1 identical over 11 bases. Germline V gene data show CDR1 as SGHRS and CDR2 as YFSETQ. The CDR3 is made up of 14 amino acids. The J segment lost 5 bases and the V segment lost 4 bases, leaving 4 bases of the junction unmatched. The CDR3: CASSGQGARYGYTF. In nucleotides, the CDR3 is TGCGCCAGCAGCGGACAGGGGGCAAGATATGGCTACACCTTC. The full variable domain, its missing parts supplied by reference TRBV5-1 and TRBJ1-2, is KAGVTQTPRYLIKTRGQQVTLSCSPISGHRSVSWYQQTPGQGLQFLFEYFSETQRNKGNFPGRFSGRQFSNSRSEMNVSTLELGDSALYLCASSGQGARYGYTFGSGTRLTVV.

This clonotype occurred once. CDR3 residues: CASGTAYGYTF. For the CDR3, the DNA is TGTGCCAGCGGGACAGCATATGGCTACACCTTC. The chain is built from TRBV6-1 and TRBJ1-2; 7 positions match TRBD1. This CDR3 region has 11 residues. V shed 8 bases and J 5 bases; nucleotides not matched to a gene: 2. Germline V gene lookup returns CDR1 MNHNS and CDR2 SASEGT.

V usage is TRBV7-2 and J usage is TRBJ2-7; either TRBD1 or TRBD2 may supply D (5 bases each). CDR1 is SGHTA and CDR2 is FQGNSA in the germline V gene. Trimming pared 5 bases from V and 7 bases from J, leaving 18 bases between. The CDR3 loop spans 14 amino acids. The CDR3 loop is CASSPSPGAFEQYF. The CDR3 DNA reads as TGTGCCAGCAGCCCATCCCCCGGGGCTTTTGAGCAGTACTTC.

The table lists this clonotype with a few counts. The V gene is TRBV18, the J gene TRBJ1-5, with 11 nucleotides matching TRBD1. V lost 4 bases to trimming and J lost 0 bases; unmatched junction nucleotides: 14. This CDR3 region has 20 residues. Germline V CDR1 and CDR2: KGHSH, LQKENI. In DNA form, the CDR3 reads TGTGCCAGCTCACTCTATGGACAGGGGGCAAAATCGGGTAGCAATCAGCCCCAGCATTTT. Translated: CASSLYGQGAKSGSNQPQHF.

The table lists this clonotype with a few counts. J is TRBJ1-2 and V is TRBV20-1; 9 bases align to TRBD1. Germline CDR1 DFQATT, CDR2 SNEGSKA (reference sequence). The CDR3 contains 14 residues. Losses at the gene ends were 6 bases for V and 6 bases for J; bases not matched to a gene: 11. The CDR3 protein is CSASDRGLFDGYTF. The CDR3 nucleotides are TGCAGTGCCTCCGACAGGGGGTTATTCGATGGCTACACCTTC.

This chain links TRBV20-1 with TRBJ2-3, with unresolved D. V lost 0 bases to trimming and J lost 10 bases, with 8 bases between them. The CDR3 is 11 amino acids. CDR1 and CDR2 from the germline V gene are DFQATT and SNEGSKA (reference sequence). CDR3 sequence (DNA): TGCAGTGCTAGAGACGGGCGTGCGCAGTATTTT. It translates to CSARDGRAQYF.

The DNA of the CDR3 is TGTGCCAGCAGCCTCACTAGCGGGGGTTACGAGCAGTACGTC. This codes for CASSLTSGGYEQYV. V usage is TRBV4-2 and J usage is TRBJ2-7; TRBD2 aligns across 11 bases. CDR1 is LGHNA and CDR2 is YNFKEQ in the germline V gene. The CDR3 sequence is 14 residues long. J gave up 4 bases and V 4 bases, and 3 bases lay outside the gene matches.

This clonotype turned up a few times. The chain links TRBV20-1 to TRBJ1-5, with D perhaps TRBD1 (5 bases). The CDR3 runs 15 residues. The V end lost 6 bases, the J end lost 2 bases, and 17 bases lay between the germline ends. CDR1 DFQATT and CDR2 SNEGSKA come from the germline V gene (reference sequence). The CDR3 DNA reads TGCAGTGCACCTACACGGTCGGGGGGCAATCAGCCCCAGCATTTT. As protein: CSAPTRSGGNQPQHF.

This clonotype was seen repeatedly, ten times or more. V usage is TRBV29-1 and J usage is TRBJ1-1, with 9 nucleotides matching TRBD1. The V segment lost 7 bases and the J segment 5 bases; nucleotides outside the gene matches: 8. This CDR3 is 13 amino acids long. Germline loops: CDR1 SQVTM, CDR2 ANQGSEA. The CDR3 reads CSARDRVATEAFF. The DNA of the CDR3 is TGCAGCGCCCGGGACAGGGTCGCGACTGAAGCTTTCTTT.

The J gene is TRBJ2-7, the V gene TRBV6-1; D is tentatively TRBD1 or TRBD2 (5 bases each). Deletions cut 1 base from V and 2 bases from J, with 12 bases between. Germline CDR1 is MNHNS and CDR2 is SASEGT. There are 15 residues in the CDR3. The CDR3 sequence: CASSEGGSVAYEQYF. The CDR3 nucleotides read TGTGCCAGCAGTGAAGGGGGGAGTGTCGCCTACGAGCAGTACTTC.

In its sample, this clonotype was seen many times. The chain joins TRBV5-1 to TRBJ2-1, with 7 bases aligning to TRBD1. Germline lookup yields CDR1 SGHRS and CDR2 YFSETQ. The V segment lost 5 bases and the J segment 5 bases; nucleotides outside the gene matches: 13. The CDR3 loop spans 16 amino acids. CDR3 in DNA: TGCGCCAGCAGTACTACAGGGGCCAAGGGGGACAATGAGCAGTTCTTC. Translated: CASSTTGAKGDNEQFF.

There are many counts of this clonotype. The chain joins TRBV20-1 to TRBJ2-2; 8 bases match TRBD2. V lost 3 bases, J lost 5 bases, and 8 bases stayed unmatched. This CDR3 is 15 amino acids long. Germline CDR1 reads DFQATT; CDR2 reads SNEGSKA (reference sequence). The CDR3 nucleotides are TGCAGTGCTAGGGCCAGCGGGAGAGGGACCGGGGAGCTGTTTTTT. Amino acids: CSARASGRGTGELFF.

This clonotype was seen repeatedly, ten times or more. The rearrangement links TRBV9 to TRBJ1-1, with 7 bases matching TRBD1. The germline V gene encodes CDR1 SGDLS and CDR2 YYNGEE. The CDR3 has 13 residues. The V and J ends lost 5 bases and 6 bases, in that order; junction bases with no gene match: 7. Here the CDR3 DNA reads TGTGCCAGCAGGGGAGACAGGGTAGCTGAAGCTTTCTTT. It codes for CASRGDRVAEAFF.

This chain uses TRBV20-1 with TRBJ1-6, with 11 bases aligning to TRBD1. The ends lost 6 bases at V and 10 bases at J; junction bases unmatched: 11. This CDR3 is built from 15 residues. Germline values: CDR1 DFQATT, CDR2 SNEGSKA (reference sequence). The CDR3 coding sequence is TGCAGTGCATCGAGCATCGGGACAGGGGGATCACCCCTCCACTTT. Encoded protein: CSASSIGTGGSPLHF.

The chain carries TRBV6-1 and TRBJ2-1, with 7 positions matching TRBD2. The CDR3 runs 15 residues. Germline lookup yields CDR1 MNHNS and CDR2 SASEGT. The V and J ends lost 8 bases and 3 bases, in that order; junction bases with no gene match: 10. The CDR3 bases are TGTGCCAGCGACCCGGGGACTATCGGCTACAATGAGCAGTTCTTC. It specifies CASDPGTIGYNEQFF.

This clonotype appeared a few times. V usage is TRBV29-1 and J usage is TRBJ1-1, with D possibly TRBD1 on 6 matching bases. There are 15 residues in the CDR3. Per the germline V gene, CDR1 is SQVTM and CDR2 is ANQGSEA. Trimming cost V 4 bases and J 1 base, with 16 bases left between them. CDR3 in DNA: TGCAGCGTTGGGACAGCGCTCCGAGCGAACACTGAAGCTTTCTTT. Encoded protein: CSVGTALRANTEAFF.

This clonotype came up a few times. CDR3: CASTMTTGRAFF. Written as DNA, the CDR3 is TGTGCCAGTACCATGACAACAGGTCGAGCTTTCTTT. The J gene is TRBJ1-1, the V gene TRBV19; D possibly corresponds to TRBD1 (5 bases). Trimming removed 7 bases at V and 10 bases at J, with 16 bases between. Germline-derived CDR1 and CDR2 are LNHDA and SQIVND (reference sequence). The CDR3 totals 12 residues.

The gene calls are TRBV7-3 and TRBJ2-1; D may be TRBD2 (6 bases). CDR1 and CDR2 from the germline V gene are SGHTA and FQGTGA. CDR3 length equals 15 residues. The V and J ends lost 5 bases and 10 bases respectively, with 21 bases between them. The CDR3 region has the DNA TGTGCCAGCAGCCAAAGGGGTGGGCGGGAAGGAGAGCAGTTCTTC. Residues: CASSQRGGREGEQFF.

The chain has TRBV18 and TRBJ1-4, with D hard to call. V shed 2 bases and J shed 4 bases, with 5 bases lying between them. This CDR3 has 13 residues. Germline lookup yields CDR1 KGHSH and CDR2 LQKENI. DNA for the CDR3: TGTGCCAGCTCACCAGGACTTAATGAAAAACTGTTTTTT. It yields the protein CASSPGLNEKLFF. Together with reference TRBV18 and TRBJ1-4, the CDR3 gives the full variable domain: NAGVMQNPRHLVRRRGQEARLRCSPMKGHSHVYWYRQLPEEGLKFMVYLQKENIIDESGMPKERFSAEFPKEGPSILRIQQVVRGDSAAYFCASSPGLNEKLFFGSGTQLSVL.

CDR3 sequence: CASSLGQWATEAFF. The CDR3 nucleotides are TGTGCCAGCAGCTTAGGGCAATGGGCCACTGAAGCTTTCTTT. The chain joins TRBV5-5 to TRBJ1-1; the D is unclear. There are 14 residues in the CDR3. V shed 2 bases and J shed 4 bases, with 12 bases lying between them. Germline assignment: CDR1 SGHKS and CDR2 YYEKEE (reference sequence).

This clonotype was counted ten times or more. The chain is built from TRBV6-2 or TRBV6-3 and TRBJ2-7; D is perhaps TRBD1 (5 bases). The germline gives CDR1 MNHEY, CDR2 SVGEGT. Trimming took off 3 bases at V and 6 bases at J, with 9 bases between the two ends. The CDR3 runs 12 residues. CDR3 sequence: CASSYGQSEQYF. As DNA, the CDR3 is TGTGCCAGCAGTTATGGACAAAGCGAGCAGTACTTC.

The chain has TRBV30 and TRBJ1-1, with D tentatively TRBD1 (6 bases). The CDR3 runs to 14 residues. V lost 1 base and J 6 bases, leaving 15 bases between the germline ends. Germline loops: CDR1 GTSNPN, CDR2 SVGIG (reference sequence). This CDR3 is CAWSAWGRLAEAFF. CDR3 DNA sequence: TGTGCCTGGAGTGCCTGGGGGCGGTTAGCTGAAGCTTTCTTT.

The chain combines TRBV19 with TRBJ2-1, with 8 nucleotides matching TRBD2. Germline values: CDR1 LNHDA, CDR2 SQIVND (reference sequence). V was clipped by 10 bases and J by 9 bases; unmatched bases: 8. This CDR3 region has 12 residues. This CDR3 is CATGLALGEQFF. In DNA form, the CDR3 reads TGTGCCACCGGACTAGCTCTTGGTGAGCAGTTCTTC. Combining the CDR3 with reference TRBV19 and TRBJ2-1 gives the whole variable domain DGGITQSPKYLFRKEGQNVTLSCEQNLNHDAMYWYRQDPGQGLRLIYYSQIVNDFQKGDIAEGYSVSREKKESFPLTVTSAQKNPTAFYLCATGLALGEQFFGPGTRLTVL.

This clonotype occurred a few times. The rearrangement uses TRBV6-2 or TRBV6-3 and TRBJ2-7; 8 bases fit TRBD1. Germline lookup yields CDR1 MNHEY and CDR2 SVGEGT. CDR3 size: 15 residues. Unmatched junction bases numbered 7, after V lost 6 bases and J lost 0 bases. The CDR3 region has the DNA TGTGCCAGCAGACCCGAGACAGGGGCCTCCTACGAGCAGTACTTC. This encodes CASRPETGASYEQYF.

This clonotype has ten or more counts. J is TRBJ2-1 and V is TRBV7-6; D is unclear. This CDR3 contains 14 residues. V shed 5 bases and J shed 8 bases, with 16 bases lying between them. The germline gives CDR1 SGHVS, CDR2 FNYEAQ. CDR3 coding DNA: TGTGCCAGCAGCCCCCGACGAATCAGCGATGAGCAGTTCTTC. As protein: CASSPRRISDEQFF.

This clonotype was detected many times. The gene calls are TRBV7-3 and TRBJ2-3, with no clear D. Germline CDR1 SGHTA, CDR2 FQGTGA. The V and J ends lost 5 bases and 2 bases respectively, with 5 bases between them. The CDR3 is 12 residues long. CDR3 coding DNA: TGTGCCAGCAGCGTGGACACAGATACGCAGTATTTT. Its protein is CASSVDTDTQYF.

The chain links TRBV5-4 to TRBJ2-3; the D is unclear. The V gene's germline CDR1 is SGHNT and CDR2 YYREEE (reference sequence). The CDR3 totals 15 residues. V was cut by 2 bases and J by 3 bases, with 13 bases left in between. In DNA form, the CDR3 reads TGTGCCAGCAGCTTTGAAGCCTCCTCAACAGATACGCAGTATTTT. It codes for CASSFEASSTDTQYF. The full variable domain, in which reference TRBV5-4 and TRBJ2-3 provide the parts outside the CDR3, is ETGVTQSPTHLIKTRGQQVTLRCSSQSGHNTVSWYQQALGQGPQFIFQYYREEENGRGNFPPRFSGLQFPNYSSELNVNALELDDSALYLCASSFEASSTDTQYFGPGTRLTVL.

This clonotype was detected a few times. The V and J genes are TRBV4-2 and TRBJ2-5, with D perhaps TRBD1 (6 bases). The germline V gene has CDR1 LGHNA and CDR2 YNFKEQ. The V end was cut by 6 bases, the J end by 7 bases, with 18 bases between. The CDR3 has 14 residues. DNA of the CDR3: TGTGCCAGCAGACAGGACAGCTCCTACGGGACCCAGTACTTC. This encodes CASRQDSSYGTQYF.

This clonotype has at least ten counts. The chain carries TRBV12-3 or TRBV12-4 and TRBJ2-7, with TRBD1 matching over 8 bases. The V and J ends lost 5 bases and 3 bases, in that order; junction bases with no gene match: 6. CDR3 length: 14 residues. CDR3 bases: TGTGCCAGCAGTCCGGGACAGGAGTACTACGAGCAGTACTTC. Residues: CASSPGQEYYEQYF.

The CDR3 sequence: CASSFGTSGGETQYF. As DNA, the CDR3 is TGTGCCAGCAGCTTCGGGACTAGCGGGGGGGAGACCCAGTACTTC. This rearrangement joins TRBV9 to TRBJ2-5; the match to TRBD2 covers 15 bases. The ends lost 4 bases at V and 5 bases at J; junction bases unmatched: 3. Germline V gene sequence: CDR1 SGDLS, CDR2 YYNGEE. CDR3 length equals 15 residues.